This is a list of T cell receptor beta chains from one sample in a study of blood T cell repertoires in COVID-19. The protocol was immunoSEQ multiplex PCR, while the TCRdb copy is restricted to in-frame clones and leaves out a portion. The sample has fewer than 200,000 clones, approximately 85% seen once. The sample comprised peripheral blood. Receptors originate from an elderly woman with acute or convalescent COVID-19. The CDR3 runs from the conserved cysteine through the conserved F or W. The D gene is left open where the match is weak. Expanded clones are given a class, and other clones once, few, many or no size at all.

TRBV21-1,-,-,TRBJ2-4,CASSSPRGVPKNIQYF,TGTGCCAGCAGCTCCCCGCGGGGGGTACCCAAAAACATTCAGTACTTC
TRBV14,-,TRBD1,TRBJ1-1,CASSQDRVTEAFF,TGTGCCAGCAGCCAGGACAGGGTAACTGAAGCTTTCTTT
TRBV6-5,few,-,TRBJ1-6,CASSYRTDNSPLHF,TGTGCCAGCAGTTACAGGACAGATAATTCACCCCTCCACTTT
TRBV7-9,-,TRBD1,TRBJ2-7,CASSLPGQGVYEQYF,TGTGCCAGCAGCCTACCGGGACAGGGGGTCTACGAGCAGTACTTC
TRBV19,-,-,TRBJ1-6,CASSPQGTERSPLHF,TGTGCCAGTAGTCCCCAGGGTACGGAACGGTCACCCCTCCACTTT
TRBV19,-,-,TRBJ2-1,CASSIGGVPNNEQFF,TGTGCCAGTAGTATAGGAGGAGTTCCCAACAATGAGCAGTTCTTC
TRBV12-5,-,TRBD1,TRBJ1-4,CASGWGQGVPTNEKLFF,TGTGCTAGTGGTTGGGGACAGGGGGTCCCTACTAATGAAAAACTGTTTTTT
TRBV15,-,-,TRBJ2-2,CATSRDPGQITGELFF,TGTGCCACCAGCAGAGATCCCGGACAGATCACCGGGGAGCTGTTTTTT
TRBV7-8,-,-,TRBJ1-5,CASSSGVSQPQHF,TGTGCCAGCAGCTCGGGGGTATCTCAGCCCCAGCATTTT
TRBV3-1/TRBV3-2,-,-,TRBJ1-2,CASSQGRAPGYGYTF,TGTGCCAGCAGCCAAGGCAGGGCGCCCGGGTATGGCTACACCTTC
TRBV9,-,TRBD1,TRBJ2-7,CASSVGTEGEQYF,TGTGCCAGCAGCGTCGGGACAGAGGGCGAGCAGTACTTC
TRBV29-1,-,-,TRBJ2-5,CSLQVSGEETQYF,TGCAGCCTTCAAGTTTCAGGGGAAGAGACCCAGTACTTC
TRBV12-3/TRBV12-4,-,TRBD1,TRBJ1-1,CASSLQGGTEAFF,TGTGCCAGCAGTTTACAGGGGGGCACTGAAGCTTTCTTT
TRBV10-3,-,TRBD1,TRBJ2-7,CAISDTGTGVYEQYF,TGTGCCATCAGTGATACCGGGACAGGAGTCTACGAGCAGTACTTC
TRBV2,-,-,TRBJ2-7,CASSVMRYEQYF,TGTGCCAGCAGTGTCATGAGGTACGAGCAGTACTTC
TRBV7-9,-,-,TRBJ2-7,CASSFGGSSYEQYF,TGTGCCAGCAGCTTTGGCGGGTCATCCTACGAGCAGTACTTC
TRBV15,few,-,TRBJ1-1,CATSRDPRDSLNTEAFF,TGTGCCACCAGCAGAGATCCCAGGGACTCTTTGAACACTGAAGCTTTCTTT
TRBV2,-,-,TRBJ1-2,CASRENTGSYGYTF,TGTGCCAGCAGGGAAAACACAGGAAGCTATGGCTACACCTTC
TRBV9,-,-,TRBJ1-1,CASSVVVNTEAFF,TGTGCCAGCAGCGTAGTAGTAAACACTGAAGCTTTCTTT
TRBV3-1/TRBV3-2,-,TRBD1,TRBJ1-1,CASSSGPGLGTDRDTEAFF,TGTGCCAGCAGCTCAGGACCTGGTCTTGGCACAGACAGGGACACTGAAGCTTTCTTT
TRBV4-2,many,-,TRBJ2-6,CASSQQDSGANVLTF,TGTGCCAGCAGCCAACAGGATTCTGGGGCCAACGTCCTGACTTTC
TRBV6-5,-,TRBD2,TRBJ2-1,CASIPSGRYAEQFF,TGTGCCAGCATTCCTAGCGGGAGGTATGCTGAGCAGTTCTTC
TRBV12-3/TRBV12-4,-,TRBD1,TRBJ2-1,CASSHRGNEQFF,TGTGCCAGCAGCCACAGGGGAAATGAGCAGTTCTTC
TRBV18,-,-,TRBJ2-3,CASSPSGADTQYF,TGTGCCAGCTCACCGTCGGGGGCAGATACGCAGTATTTT
TRBV25-1,-,-,TRBJ2-1,CASSEYYAPSNEQFF,TGTGCCAGCAGTGAATATTACGCCCCTAGCAATGAGCAGTTCTTC
TRBV6-1,-,-,TRBJ1-2,CASSDVSYYGYTF,TGTGCCAGCAGTGACGTAAGCTACTATGGCTACACCTTC
TRBV18,-,-,TRBJ1-6,CASSPAVSYNSPLHF,TGTGCCAGCTCACCCGCAGTCTCCTATAATTCACCCCTCCACTTT
TRBV12-3/TRBV12-4,-,-,TRBJ1-1,CASNWRVTEAFF,TGTGCCAGCAATTGGAGGGTTACTGAAGCTTTCTTT
TRBV11-1,-,-,TRBJ2-5,CASSLSQVQETQYF,TGTGCCAGCAGCTTGTCCCAGGTCCAAGAGACCCAGTACTTC
TRBV10-3,-,-,TRBJ1-4,CAISESNQVPEKLFF,TGTGCCATCAGTGAGTCGAATCAGGTCCCTGAAAAACTGTTTTTT
TRBV30,few,-,TRBJ1-6,CAWSVDRRGAYNSPLHF,TGTGCCTGGAGTGTCGACCGTCGGGGGGCCTATAATTCACCCCTCCACTTT
TRBV19,-,-,TRBJ1-5,CASSILGARHSNQPQHF,TGTGCCAGTAGTATCTTAGGGGCGAGGCATAGCAATCAGCCCCAGCATTTT
TRBV10-1,-,TRBD1,TRBJ2-1,CATAGQVDSEQFF,TGCGCCACCGCGGGACAGGTCGATTCCGAGCAGTTCTTC
TRBV7-2,-,TRBD1,TRBJ2-5,CASSTQGARETQYF,TGTGCCAGCAGCACTCAGGGGGCGAGAGAGACCCAGTACTTC
TRBV2,-,TRBD2,TRBJ2-1,CASTIGTSAYNEQFF,TGTGCCAGCACAATCGGGACTAGCGCCTACAATGAGCAGTTCTTC
TRBV3-1/TRBV3-2,-,-,TRBJ2-7,CASSQGPGYEQYF,TGTGCCAGCAGCCAAGGGCCAGGCTACGAGCAGTACTTT
TRBV6-2/TRBV6-3,-,TRBD1,TRBJ1-5,CASSWDRYSNQPQHF,TGTGCCAGCAGTTGGGACAGGTATAGCAATCAGCCCCAGCATTTT
TRBV29-1,once,-,TRBJ1-1,CSVEGGVDRAFF,TGCAGCGTTGAAGGAGGGGTCGACAGGGCTTTCTTT
TRBV5-1,-,TRBD1,TRBJ2-5,CASSFGTGIRETQYF,TGCGCCAGCAGCTTCGGGACAGGGATCCGTGAGACCCAGTACTTC
TRBV6-5,-,TRBD1,TRBJ1-1,CASSPTGFPEAFF,TGTGCCAGCAGCCCGACAGGGTTTCCCGAAGCTTTCTTT
TRBV6-6,-,-,TRBJ1-5,CASSPGGQPQHF,TGTGCCAGCAGCCCGGGGGGTCAGCCCCAGCATTTT
TRBV19,-,TRBD2,TRBJ2-7,CASSASGDYEQYF,TGTGCCAGTAGTGCTAGCGGGGACTACGAGCAGTACTTC
TRBV5-1,-,-,TRBJ2-7,CASSVYLNVYEQYF,TGCGCCAGCAGCGTATACCTAAACGTCTACGAGCAGTACTTC
TRBV6-1,-,-,TRBJ1-5,CASSESRVIQPQHF,TGTGCCAGCAGTGAAAGCAGGGTAATACAGCCCCAGCATTTT
TRBV11-2,-,-,TRBJ2-7,CASSYPGSYEQYF,TGTGCCAGCAGCTACCCAGGTTCCTACGAGCAGTACTTC
TRBV11-3,-,TRBD1,TRBJ1-5,CASSSDRGFNQPQHF,TGTGCCAGCAGCTCAGACAGGGGGTTTAATCAGCCCCAGCATTTT
TRBV15,-,TRBD1,TRBJ1-1,CATSPDRGNTEAFF,TGTGCCACCAGCCCAGACAGGGGGAACACTGAAGCTTTCTTT
TRBV9,-,-,TRBJ1-4,CASSAQGTNEKLFF,TGTGCCAGCAGCGCACAGGGAACTAATGAAAAACTGTTTTTT
TRBV29-1,-,TRBD1,TRBJ2-5,CSVAERGLGETQYF,TGCAGCGTTGCCGAGAGGGGGCTGGGAGAGACCCAGTACTTC
TRBV5-1,once,TRBD1,TRBJ2-5,CASSRTGGWEETQYF,TGCGCCAGCAGCCGGACAGGGGGCTGGGAAGAGACCCAGTACTTC
TRBV6-6,-,-,TRBJ1-2,CASSYSDRGGYTF,TGTGCCAGCAGTTACTCCGACCGGGGAGGCTACACCTTC